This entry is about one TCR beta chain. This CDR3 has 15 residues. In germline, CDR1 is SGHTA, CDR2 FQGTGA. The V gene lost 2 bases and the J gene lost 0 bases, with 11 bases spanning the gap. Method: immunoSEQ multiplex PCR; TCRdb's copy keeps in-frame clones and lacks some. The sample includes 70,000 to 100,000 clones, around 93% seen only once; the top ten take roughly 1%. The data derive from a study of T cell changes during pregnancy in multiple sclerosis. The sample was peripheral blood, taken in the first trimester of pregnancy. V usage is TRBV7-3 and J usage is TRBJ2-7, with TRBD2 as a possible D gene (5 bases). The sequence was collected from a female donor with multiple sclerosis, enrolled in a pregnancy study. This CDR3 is CASSLGVGSSYEQYF. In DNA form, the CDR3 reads TGTGCCAGCAGCTTAGGCGTTGGGAGCTCCTACGAGCAGTACTTC.